This TCR beta chain was profiled in a study of T cells in Graves' hyperthyroidism and ophthalmopathy. TCR beta CDR3 region amplification was performed from RNA transcripts. The HTBI primer set served for first-round RT-PCR of the TCR CDR3. TCRdb used MiXCR to reprocess the multiplex PCR reads, holding one entry per CDR3 protein. The profile shows some 690,000 distinct CDR3 sequences, 17% of them singletons. Researchers barred patients who had uncontrolled infection, other autoimmune disease, pregnancy or lactation. Around 9.8 ml fresh peripheral blood yielded the PBMCs. CDR1 and CDR2 (germline): LNHDA, SQIVND (reference sequence). The CDR3 loop spans 15 amino acids. Trimming shortened V by 7 bases and J by 0 bases, and 12 bases separated the two germline ends.

The source of this sequence is a man between 45 and 60 years old with Graves' hyperthyroidism. This chain links TRBV19 with TRBJ2-2, with D possibly matching TRBD1 (5 bases). The sample consisted of blood. For the CDR3, the DNA is TGTGCCAGTATCCGGACATCATCGAACACCGGGGAGCTGTTTTTT. Amino acids: CASIRTSSNTGELFF.